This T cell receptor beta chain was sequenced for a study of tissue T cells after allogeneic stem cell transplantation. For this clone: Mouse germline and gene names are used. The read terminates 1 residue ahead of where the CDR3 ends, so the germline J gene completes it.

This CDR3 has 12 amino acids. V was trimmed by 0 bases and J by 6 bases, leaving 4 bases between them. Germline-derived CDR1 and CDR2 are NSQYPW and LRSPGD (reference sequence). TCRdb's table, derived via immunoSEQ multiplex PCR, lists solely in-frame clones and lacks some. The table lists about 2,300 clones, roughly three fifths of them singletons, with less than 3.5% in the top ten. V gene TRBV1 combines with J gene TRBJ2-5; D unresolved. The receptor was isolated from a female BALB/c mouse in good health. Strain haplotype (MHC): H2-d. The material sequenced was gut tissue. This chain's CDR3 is CTCSADFDTQYF. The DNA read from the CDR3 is TGCACCTGCAGTGCAGATTTCGACACCCAGTAC.